A selection of T cell receptor beta chains follows, all from one sample in a study of identifying expanded T cells in peripheral blood. Sequencing used immunoSEQ multiplex PCR; TCRdb keeps in-frame clones, though not all of them. The data show roughly 100,000 clones, around nine tenths seen once. Sequenced input: blood. These receptors were obtained from a person between 18 and 75 years old in good health. The CDR3 runs from the conserved cysteine through the conserved F or W. Each record gives: V gene, clone size, J gene, D gene, CDR3 DNA, CDR3 protein. The D gene is left open where the match is weak. Expanded clones are given a class, and other clones once, few, many or no size at all.

TRBV7-9,-,TRBJ2-7,TRBD1,TGTGCCAGCAGCCCCGGGACAGGTTACGAGCAGTACTTC,CASSPGTGYEQYF
TRBV11-2,-,TRBJ1-6,-,TGTGCCAGCAGCTCCCAGACAGGCCATAATTCACCCCTCCACTTT,CASSSQTGHNSPLHF
TRBV20-1,few,TRBJ1-1,-,TGCAGTGCTAGAGACAGGGGAGGAGCTTTCTTT,CSARDRGGAFF
TRBV6-5,-,TRBJ1-4,-,TGTGCCAGCAGTTACGGGGGGTCTAATGAAAAACTGTTTTTT,CASSYGGSNEKLFF
TRBV5-5,many,TRBJ1-4,-,TGTGCCAGCAGCTTCGGACACCCTAATGAAAAACTGTTTTTT,CASSFGHPNEKLFF
TRBV5-1,-,TRBJ1-5,-,TGCGCCAGCAGCACCGGGACCCCCGATCAGCCCCAGCATTTT,CASSTGTPDQPQHF
TRBV7-2,-,TRBJ1-5,-,TGTGCCAGCAGCTTAGGGGGTGGGGCGGGCAATCAGCCCCAGCATTTT,CASSLGGGAGNQPQHF
TRBV29-1,few,TRBJ2-7,-,TGCAGCGTTGCTGGGGGTTCCTACGAGCAGTACTTC,CSVAGGSYEQYF
TRBV6-1,-,TRBJ1-6,TRBD1,TGTGCCAGCGAGGGGGCAGGAAATTCACCCCTCCACTTT,CASEGAGNSPLHF
TRBV7-2,-,TRBJ2-3,TRBD1,TGTGCCAGCAGCCCAACGGGACAGGGGGCTACGTTT,CASSPTGQGATF
TRBV30,few,TRBJ1-5,-,TGTGCCTGGAGCGGGGGGGACAATCAGCCCCAGCATTTT,CAWSGGDNQPQHF
TRBV5-4,few,TRBJ1-6,-,TGTGCCAGCAGCTCGTCGCTTACAAGCAATTCACCCCTCCACTTT,CASSSSLTSNSPLHF
TRBV28,-,TRBJ1-2,-,TGTGCCAGCGGACGGGGGGATGATGGCTACACCTTC,CASGRGDDGYTF